One and the same sample provided the 22 T cell receptor beta chains below, sequenced in a study of T cell repertoires in cytomegalovirus infection. MiXCR, run by TCRdb on the reads, gives a single entry per CDR3 protein. The top ten clones hold 8% of a sample with about 680,000 distinct CDR3 sequences, 20% to 25% of them seen once. The sample comprised CD8+ T cells from PBMCs. The receptor source for this set is a human donor in good health (CMV status not recorded). Some clones in this sample may be carry-over from other donors' samples.

This clonotype was seen many times. This sequence joins TRBV7-8 and TRBJ2-6, with D perhaps assigned TRBD1 or TRBD2 (6 bases each). V was clipped by 6 bases and J by 1 base, with 16 bases between them. Germline-derived CDR1 and CDR2 are SGHVS and FQNEAQ. The CDR3 extends over 17 amino acids. CDR3 loop: CASSSPGARSGANVLTF. The CDR3 DNA follows: TGTGCCAGCAGTTCGCCGGGGGCCCGTTCTGGGGCCAACGTCCTGACTTTC.

This clonotype was recorded many times. The chain recombines TRBV20-1 with TRBJ1-4; 7 nucleotides line up with TRBD1. J was trimmed by 5 bases and V by 2 bases; bases with no gene match: 5. The CDR3 consists of 14 residues. The germline gives CDR1 DFQATT, CDR2 SNEGSKA (reference sequence). In nucleotides, the CDR3 is TGCAGTGCTAGAAAGGGGGCAGGAAATGAAAAACTGTTTTTT. Translated: CSARKGAGNEKLFF.

The genes are TRBV28 and TRBJ1-2, with 7 bases matching TRBD1. Germline V gene lookup returns CDR1 MDHEN and CDR2 SYDVKM. The CDR3 has 24 residues. V lost 3 bases and J lost 3; bases outside the gene matches: 34. This CDR3 is CASSFRWGPGGIGEETFRYYGYTF. CDR3 DNA: TGTGCCAGCAGTTTCCGGTGGGGGCCAGGGGGTATAGGTGAAGAAACGTTCCGATACTATGGCTACACCTTC.

The gene calls are TRBV25-1 and TRBJ2-7; D call uncertain. The V end lost 0 bases, the J end lost 0 bases, and 6 bases lay between the germline ends. The germline V gene has CDR1 MGHDK and CDR2 SYGVNS. The length of the CDR3 is 14 residues. The CDR3 bases are TGTGCCAGCAGTGAATATACCAGCTCCTACGAGCAGTACTTC. The encoded protein is CASSEYTSSYEQYF.

This clonotype was observed at least ten times. The CDR3 bases are TGTGCCAGCAGTTCCCCCCGGGACAGCTACGAGCAGTACGTC. Protein product: CASSSPRDSYEQYV. V and J are TRBV28 and TRBJ2-7; 7 nucleotides line up with TRBD1. The CDR3 is made up of 14 amino acids. CDR1 MDHEN and CDR2 SYDVKM come from the germline V gene. V shed 4 bases, J shed 3 bases, and the junction held 6 bases outside the gene matches.

The table lists this clonotype with many counts. The chain couples TRBV6-5 to TRBJ1-1, with TRBD1 as a possible D gene (6 bases). Germline loops: CDR1 MNHEY, CDR2 SVGAGI. This CDR3 is 15 amino acids long. The V and J ends lost 4 bases and 1 base respectively, with 13 bases between them. CDR3: CASSLTGIQNTEAFF. The DNA for the CDR3 is TGTGCCAGCAGTTTAACAGGGATCCAGAACACTGAAGCTTTCTTT.

V gene TRBV28 combines with J gene TRBJ2-7, with 7 positions matching TRBD1. Germline V gene data show CDR1 as MDHEN and CDR2 as SYDVKM. J gave up 2 bases and V 3 bases, and 13 bases lay outside the gene matches. The CDR3 consists of 17 residues. The CDR3 DNA reads TGTGCCAGCAGTTTTACCCGACAGGGCCCCACCGCCTACGAGCAGTACGTC. Translating gives CASSFTRQGPTAYEQYV.

In regard to this clonotype: This clone may be a read error of a much larger clone one base away. The rearrangement joins TRBV7-6 to TRBJ1-3, with D possibly TRBD1 on 5 matching bases. Trimming took off 2 bases at V and 0 bases at J, with 11 bases between the two ends. The CDR3 is 16 amino acids. CDR1 SGHVS and CDR2 FNYEAQ come from the germline V gene. CDR3 sequence (DNA): TGTGCCAGCAGCTTACAAGACAGCCTCTCTGGAAACACCATATATTTT. The encoded protein is CASSLQDSLSGNTIYF.

There are a few counts of this clonotype. J is TRBJ1-1 and V is TRBV2; the D gene is possibly TRBD1 (6 bases). From germline, CDR1 is SNHLY and CDR2 FYNNEI. The CDR3 length is 14 residues. V was pared by 5 bases and J by 1 base, with 11 bases between. The CDR3 nucleotides are TGTGCCAGCAGTATTATCAGGGGGAACACTGAAGCTTTCTTT. This codes for CASSIIRGNTEAFF.

J is TRBJ2-7 and V is TRBV5-5; D possibly corresponds to TRBD2 (6 bases). V was trimmed by 7 bases and J by 2 bases, leaving 10 bases between them. The germline gives CDR1 SGHKS, CDR2 YYEKEE (reference sequence). This CDR3 has 12 residues. The DNA for the CDR3 is TGTGCCAGCGGAGGGCTAGCCTACGAGCAGTACTTC. Its protein is CASGGLAYEQYF.

This clonotype was detected many times. The chain carries TRBV7-8 and TRBJ2-3, with D possibly TRBD1 on 5 matching bases. The CDR3 runs 13 residues. V was clipped by 7 bases and J by 1 base, with 9 bases between them. Germline V CDR1 and CDR2: SGHVS, FQNEAQ. The CDR3: CASTLRGTDTQYF. DNA of the CDR3: TGTGCCAGCACTCTCAGGGGCACAGATACGCAGTATTTT.

This clonotype was detected many times. CDR3 region: CASSITGDSYNSPLHF. DNA of the CDR3: TGTGCCAGTAGTATCACCGGGGACTCCTATAATTCACCCCTCCACTTT. V and J are TRBV19 and TRBJ1-6; D is unclear. The CDR3 has 16 residues. Germline V gives CDR1 LNHDA, CDR2 SQIVND (reference sequence). The germline V and J ends were trimmed by 3 bases and 0 bases, with 9 bases remaining between them. Together with reference TRBV19 and TRBJ1-6, the CDR3 gives the full variable domain: DGGITQSPKYLFRKEGQNVTLSCEQNLNHDAMYWYRQDPGQGLRLIYYSQIVNDFQKGDIAEGYSVSREKKESFPLTVTSAQKNPTAFYLCASSITGDSYNSPLHFGNGTRLTVT.

There are many counts of this clonotype. The chain employs TRBV7-9 and TRBJ1-1; 8 bases line up with TRBD1. The CDR3 totals 14 residues. V gave up 10 bases and J gave up 1 base; unmatched junction bases: 8. Germline lookup yields CDR1 SEHNR and CDR2 FQNEAQ (reference sequence). The CDR3 DNA follows: TGTGCCACGCTCAGGGGGCTAGAGAACACTGAAGCTTTCTTT. Encoded protein: CATLRGLENTEAFF.

This chain connects TRBV6-1 to TRBJ2-3, with 9 bases lining up with TRBD2. The CDR3 extends over 15 amino acids. Germline V gene lookup returns CDR1 MNHNS and CDR2 SASEGT. Trimming removed 5 bases from V and 0 bases from J; junction bases left unmatched: 3. The CDR3 DNA reads TGTGCCAGCAGTCTAGCGGGGTTAAGCACAGATACGCAGTATTTT. It specifies CASSLAGLSTDTQYF.

This clonotype was recorded once. The chain is built from TRBV6-2 or TRBV6-3 and TRBJ1-1; 7 positions match TRBD1. V shed 10 bases and J 2 bases; nucleotides not matched to a gene: 10. This CDR3 is built from 14 residues. Germline-derived CDR1 and CDR2 are MNHEY and SVGEGT. In DNA form, the CDR3 reads TGTGCCACCGGGACAGTCGATTTAAACACTGAAGCTTTCTTT. Protein sequence: CATGTVDLNTEAFF.

This clonotype was recorded many times. The chain is built from TRBV5-6 and TRBJ1-6; no clear D gene. Germline assignment: CDR1 SGHDT and CDR2 YYEEEE. V was pared by 4 bases and J by 9 bases, with 14 bases between. CDR3 length: 14 residues. In DNA, the CDR3 is TGTGCCAGCAGCGACGGACGGCCTAGTTCACCCCTCCACTTT. It codes for CASSDGRPSSPLHF.

In nucleotides, the CDR3 is TGTGCCAGCAGCTTCGTCAGGGCCGCTACTAACACTGAAGCTTTCTTT. This translates into CASSFVRAATNTEAFF. V gene TRBV7-9 combines with J gene TRBJ1-1, with D perhaps matching TRBD1 (5 bases). Germline loops: CDR1 SEHNR, CDR2 FQNEAQ (reference sequence). Trimming pared 3 bases from V and 2 bases from J, leaving 16 bases between. The CDR3 runs 16 residues.

The chain links TRBV20-1 to TRBJ1-2; the match to TRBD1 covers 11 bases. This CDR3 spans 14 amino acids. Germline CDR1 DFQATT, CDR2 SNEGSKA (reference sequence). V lost 3 bases and J lost 5; bases outside the gene matches: 5. CDR3 sequence (DNA): TGCAGTGCTAGTGGGACAGGGGGGGAGTATGGCTACACCTTC. It yields the protein CSASGTGGEYGYTF.

The chain employs TRBV12-3 or TRBV12-4 and TRBJ2-5; D not certain. This CDR3 comprises 12 residues. The V end was cut by 2 bases, the J end by 3 bases, with 4 bases between. The CDR3 reads CASSLQEETQYF. The CDR3 coding sequence is TGTGCCAGCAGTTTACAGGAAGAGACCCAGTACTTC.

CDR3: CASSTGTSIGNEQFF. The CDR3 DNA follows: TGTGCCAGCAGCACCGGGACTAGCATTGGCAATGAGCAGTTCTTC. The genes are TRBV13 and TRBJ2-1; 9 nucleotides align to TRBD2. Looked up from germline, CDR1 is PRHDT and CDR2 is FYEKMQ (reference sequence). The CDR3 runs to 15 residues. Trimming took 5 bases from V and 6 from J; bases not matched to a gene: 8.

The table lists this clonotype with many counts. J is TRBJ1-1 and V is TRBV28; D is unresolved. The V gene's germline CDR1 is MDHEN and CDR2 SYDVKM. The CDR3 is 14 residues long. V shed 7 bases and J shed 4 bases, with 16 bases lying between them. In DNA, the CDR3 is TGTGCCAGCAACTTCCAATTTTATGGCACTGAAGCTTTCTTT. Translating it yields CASNFQFYGTEAFF.

Note on this clonotype: This clone may be a read error of a much larger clone one base away. This chain joins TRBV12-3 or TRBV12-4 and TRBJ1-1; D is ambiguous. This CDR3 spans 12 amino acids. CDR3 DNA: TGTGCCAGAAGTTTGGAGGAGATGATCGCTTTCTTT. Protein product: CARSLEEMIAFF.